One T cell receptor (beta chain) is described in this entry. Its antigen is not known. The library was made from cDNA and included unique molecular identifiers. TCRdb analysed the PCR reads with MiXCR anew, one entry per CDR3 protein. The sample has about 770,000 distinct CDR3 sequences; 40% to 55% are singletons. This sample was taken from a study of post-analysis software for immune sequencing data. General observations from the study: Relative to controls, patients had 4 or 5 TRBV segments at higher frequency, with TRBV5-6, TRBV5-1 and TRBV20-1 among these.

This CDR3 contains 14 residues. The V and J ends lost 1 base and 0 bases respectively, with 9 bases between them. CDR1 is DFQATT and CDR2 is SNEGSKA in the germline V gene (reference sequence). This TCR came from a girl under 18 with multiple sclerosis. The specimen sequenced was blood. The V gene is TRBV20-1, the J gene TRBJ1-1, with no clear D. CDR3 sequence (DNA): TGCAGTGCTAGAGTAGGAGCCGTGAACACTGAAGCTTTCTTT. This gives the protein CSARVGAVNTEAFF.